The 26 T cell receptor beta chains below all came from one sample that was sequenced in a study of shared clonotypes between healthy human individuals. The naive CD8 subset, CD45RO-negative cells positively selected for CCR7, excluded terminally differentiated effector memory CD45RA+ cells. Profiled with immunoSEQ multiplex PCR; TCRdb holds only in-frame clones, not every one. The data hold roughly 2.1 million clones, with about 92% observed a single time. The sample consisted of naive CD8+ T cells from PBMCs. The receptors shown here come from a man aged 18 to 35 in good health. Some clones in this sample may be carry-over from other donors' samples.

The CDR3 DNA follows: TGTGCCAGCAGCCTCCGTATGGGGTGGGACGAGCAGTACTTC. As protein: CASSLRMGWDEQYF. The chain joins TRBV13 to TRBJ2-7; D unclear. The V gene lost 5 bases and the J gene lost 5 bases, with 16 bases spanning the gap. CDR1 PRHDT and CDR2 FYEKMQ come from the germline V gene (reference sequence). CDR3 length: 14 residues.

This clone was picked up one time. The V and J genes are TRBV11-2 and TRBJ2-2, with D perhaps TRBD2 (6 bases). CDR1 SGHAT and CDR2 FQNNGV come from the germline V gene. This CDR3 comprises 18 residues. With 0 bases removed from V and 1 base from J, the gap between germline ends came to 15 bases. The CDR3 is CASSLDPRGGKNTGELFF. The CDR3 DNA follows: TGTGCCAGCAGCTTAGACCCGCGAGGCGGGAAGAACACCGGGGAGCTGTTTTTT.

This chain links TRBV7-2 with TRBJ2-2, with TRBD2 identical over 9 bases. From germline, CDR1 is SGHTA and CDR2 FQGNSA. This CDR3 is built from 17 residues. V shed 4 bases, J shed 1 base, and the junction held 7 bases outside the gene matches. CDR3 sequence reads: CASSSLSGSWNTGELFF. CDR3 sequence (DNA): TGTGCCAGCAGCTCGCTTAGCGGGAGTTGGAACACCGGGGAGCTGTTTTTT. The complete variable domain, with remaining parts taken from reference TRBV7-2 and TRBJ2-2, reads GAGVSQSPSNKVTEKGKDVELRCDPISGHTALYWYRQSLGQGLEFLIYFQGNSAPDKSGLPSDRFSAERTGGSVSTLTIQRTQQEDSAVYLCASSSLSGSWNTGELFFGEGSRLTVL.

The V gene is TRBV7-6, the J gene TRBJ2-7, with 7 bases identical to TRBD2. This CDR3 has 18 amino acids. Germline V lookup: CDR1 SGHVS, CDR2 FNYEAQ. V lost 1 base, J lost 7 bases, and 19 bases stayed unmatched. CDR3 region: CASSLGSSGEGPSWEQYF. For the CDR3, the DNA is TGTGCCAGCAGCTTAGGGTCGTCGGGGGAGGGCCCCTCTTGGGAGCAGTACTTC.

The chain couples TRBV6-5 to TRBJ2-1; a weak D match, TRBD1 (6 bases). Between the trimmed V and J ends, which lost 4 bases and 5 bases, there was a span of 12 bases. The germline V gene has CDR1 MNHEY and CDR2 SVGAGI. This CDR3 is 14 amino acids long. The chain's CDR3 is CASSSGRGHNEQFF. CDR3 coding DNA: TGTGCCAGCAGTTCAGGCAGGGGCCACAATGAGCAGTTCTTC.

The chain joins TRBV28 to TRBJ2-1, with TRBD2 identical over 10 bases. This CDR3 region has 18 residues. The germline gives CDR1 MDHEN, CDR2 SYDVKM. With 5 bases clipped from V and 0 bases from J, the junction kept 10 bases outside the gene matches. In DNA form, the CDR3 reads TGTGCCAGCAGTCCTCTAGCGGGAGTTTCGAGCTCCTACAATGAGCAGTTCTTC. It codes for CASSPLAGVSSSYNEQFF.

The V call is TRBV30, the J call TRBJ2-7, with D perhaps TRBD1 or TRBD2 (5 bases each). The CDR3 runs 13 residues. The V gene lost 4 bases and the J gene lost 6 bases, with 16 bases spanning the gap. Germline values: CDR1 GTSNPN, CDR2 SVGIG (reference sequence). In DNA form, the CDR3 reads TGTGCCTGGACCGTCATACCTGGGACCGAGCAGTACTTC. Protein: CAWTVIPGTEQYF. Complete variable domain (other parts from reference TRBV30 and TRBJ2-7): SQTIHQWPATLVQPVGSPLSLECTVEGTSNPNLYWYRQAAGRGLQLLFYSVGIGQISSEVPQNLSASRPQDRQFILSSKKLLLSDSGFYLCAWTVIPGTEQYFGPGTRLTVT.

The chain recombines TRBV13 with TRBJ1-2; maybe TRBD1 (5 bases). The germline gives CDR1 PRHDT, CDR2 FYEKMQ (reference sequence). V shed 0 bases and J shed 3 bases, with 17 bases lying between them. The CDR3 covers 17 residues. The CDR3 is CASSLGPGGTEDYGYTF. In DNA, the CDR3 is TGTGCCAGCAGCTTAGGCCCGGGGGGGACGGAGGACTATGGCTACACCTTC.

The rearrangement links TRBV5-4 to TRBJ1-4; D is perhaps TRBD1 (6 bases). CDR1 and CDR2 (germline): SGHNT, YYREEE (reference sequence). Trimming removed 1 base from V and 10 bases from J, with 11 bases in between. This CDR3 is built from 13 residues. CDR3 amino acids: CASSLSVQGKLFF. The CDR3 DNA is TGTGCCAGCAGCTTGAGTGTACAGGGAAAACTGTTTTTT.

The V and J genes are TRBV9 and TRBJ2-7, with D unresolved. The CDR3 runs to 15 residues. Germline V gene sequence: CDR1 SGDLS, CDR2 YYNGEE. Deletions cut 0 bases from V and 0 bases from J, with 10 bases between. The CDR3 DNA follows: TGTGCCAGCAGCGTAGTAGCTGACTTCTCCTACGAGCAGTACTTC. It codes for CASSVVADFSYEQYF.

Only one count was recorded for this clone. The V and J genes are TRBV6-5 and TRBJ2-6; no definite D call. V lost 4 bases and J 0 bases, leaving 4 bases between the germline ends. The CDR3 is made up of 14 amino acids. Germline V lookup: CDR1 MNHEY, CDR2 SVGAGI. CDR3 loop: CASSFYSGANVLTF. CDR3 sequence (DNA): TGTGCCAGCAGTTTTTACTCTGGGGCCAACGTCCTGACTTTC.

This clone was counted a few times. Other nucleotide sequences from this sample produce the same CDR3. V gene TRBV27 combines with J gene TRBJ2-7; D is unclear. Germline CDR1 is MNHEY and CDR2 is SMNVEV (reference sequence). This CDR3 region has 12 residues. The V end was cut by 3 bases, the J end by 5 bases, with 8 bases between. In nucleotides, the CDR3 is TGTGCCAGCAGTTTGGGCAGGAACGAGCAGTACTTC. The encoded protein is CASSLGRNEQYF.

This chain uses TRBV28 with TRBJ2-7, with D possibly called TRBD1 or TRBD2 (5 bases each). V lost 8 bases and J 2 bases, leaving 16 bases between the germline ends. The CDR3 runs to 14 residues. The V gene's germline CDR1 is MDHEN and CDR2 SYDVKM. The DNA for the CDR3 is TGTGCCAGCGGGACCGACATACCCACCTACGAGCAGTACTTC. It is translated as CASGTDIPTYEQYF.

The chain has TRBV5-1 and TRBJ2-7, with 10 positions matching TRBD1. From germline, CDR1 is SGHRS and CDR2 YFSETQ. This CDR3 contains 12 residues. V dropped 4 bases and J dropped 11; count of bases not matched to a gene: 6. The CDR3 loop reads CASSPGTGEEYF. CDR3 DNA: TGCGCCAGCAGCCCTGGGACAGGGGAGGAGTACTTC.

This chain connects TRBV7-9 to TRBJ1-2; tentatively, D is TRBD1 (6 bases). The CDR3 is 14 amino acids. V was pared by 4 bases and J by 8 bases, with 17 bases between. Germline V gives CDR1 SEHNR, CDR2 FQNEAQ (reference sequence). The CDR3 DNA is TGTGCCAGCAGCTCGACCCAGACAGGATGGGGCTACACCTTC. Its translation: CASSSTQTGWGYTF.

The table lists this clone with a count of one. V is TRBV7-3 and J is TRBJ2-1; 12 nucleotides line up with TRBD2. The CDR3 totals 16 residues. V shed 5 bases and J 9 bases; nucleotides not matched to a gene: 11. Looked up from germline, CDR1 is SGHTA and CDR2 is FQGTGA. The CDR3 loop reads CASSRNPGLAGGEQFF. The CDR3 DNA is TGTGCCAGCAGCCGAAACCCGGGACTAGCGGGTGGTGAGCAGTTCTTC.

The chain joins TRBV9 to TRBJ2-3; TRBD2 agrees at 9 bases. The CDR3 is made up of 15 amino acids. V lost 0 bases and J lost 2; bases outside the gene matches: 1. Germline CDR1 SGDLS, CDR2 YYNGEE. The DNA of the CDR3 is TGTGCCAGCAGCGTAGCTAGCGGGGACACAGATACGCAGTATTTT. It codes for CASSVASGDTDTQYF.

The V gene is TRBV27, the J gene TRBJ1-3; D not certain. The V end lost 6 bases, the J end lost 7 bases, and 10 bases lay between the germline ends. Germline CDR1 reads MNHEY; CDR2 reads SMNVEV (reference sequence). The CDR3 extends over 12 amino acids. CDR3 bases: TGTGCCAGCAGATCTCGGGAGAACACCATATATTTT. Translating gives CASRSRENTIYF.

This chain links TRBV6-6 with TRBJ2-7; TRBD1 is a possible D gene (6 bases). CDR1 and CDR2 from the germline V gene are MNHNY and SVGAGI (reference sequence). The CDR3 is made up of 14 amino acids. Between the trimmed V and J ends, which lost 5 bases and 3 bases, there was a span of 14 bases. In DNA, the CDR3 is TGTGCCAGCAGTGGCAGACCGGACAGCTACGAGCAGTACTTC. This gives the protein CASSGRPDSYEQYF.

J is TRBJ1-2 and V is TRBV4-1; D is unresolved. The CDR3 loop spans 15 amino acids. Germline V gene lookup returns CDR1 MGHRA and CDR2 YSYEKL. V was shortened by 0 bases and J by 7 bases, with 15 bases between the two germline ends. The CDR3 loop reads CASSQDASSVFGYTF. For the CDR3, the DNA is TGCGCCAGCAGCCAAGACGCCAGTTCTGTATTTGGCTACACCTTC.

This CDR3 reads CASSLSLGFNSPLHF. The CDR3 coding sequence is TGTGCCAGCAGTTTAAGTTTAGGGTTCAATTCACCCCTCCACTTT. The chain couples TRBV28 to TRBJ1-6, with D unclear. Deletions cut 2 bases from V and 7 bases from J, with 12 bases between. The CDR3 is 15 amino acids. Germline CDR1 is MDHEN and CDR2 is SYDVKM.

Concerning this clone: The sample holds other DNA sequences that translate to the same CDR3. The rearrangement joins TRBV27 to TRBJ1-1; D is undetermined. Germline values: CDR1 MNHEY, CDR2 SMNVEV (reference sequence). With 5 bases removed from V and 2 bases from J, the gap between germline ends came to 9 bases. The length of the CDR3 is 13 residues. The CDR3 DNA follows: TGTGCCAGCAGTCCCCAAGTTAACACTGAAGCTTTCTTT. Protein product: CASSPQVNTEAFF.

The rearrangement joins TRBV5-1 to TRBJ2-7; possible D gene TRBD2, 5 bases. The germline CDR1 and CDR2 sequences are SGHRS and YFSETQ. Trimming pared 2 bases from V and 2 bases from J, leaving 11 bases between. This CDR3 comprises 14 residues. The DNA of the CDR3 is TGCGCCAGCAGCTTCGGGGTAGAGGCCTACGAGCAGTACTTC. Translating gives CASSFGVEAYEQYF.

The V and J genes are TRBV7-9 and TRBJ2-7; D might be TRBD1 or TRBD2, each matching 5 bases. The CDR3 loop spans 13 amino acids. CDR1 and CDR2 from the germline V gene are SEHNR and FQNEAQ (reference sequence). The germline V and J ends were trimmed by 10 bases and 0 bases, with 13 bases remaining between them. CDR3 sequence: CATSGRISYEQYF. DNA of the CDR3: TGTGCCACCTCGGGACGGATCTCCTACGAGCAGTACTTC.

The rearrangement links TRBV6-1 to TRBJ1-5; D is undetermined. In germline, CDR1 is MNHNS, CDR2 SASEGT. The CDR3 is 14 amino acids. Trimming took 5 bases from V and 6 from J, leaving 14 bases between them. The CDR3 DNA is TGTGCCAGCAGTCTATGGGGTCGCGGTCAGCCCCAGCATTTT. It is translated as CASSLWGRGQPQHF.

The rearrangement links TRBV5-8 to TRBJ2-7; TRBD2 might be the D (5 bases). This CDR3 region has 15 residues. Trimming removed 0 bases from V and 0 bases from J, with 10 bases in between. Germline CDR1 is SGHTS and CDR2 is YDEGEE. The CDR3 is CASSLAMGSSYEQYF. CDR3 coding DNA: TGTGCCAGCAGCTTGGCCATGGGGAGCTCCTACGAGCAGTACTTC.